One and the same sample provided the 4 T cell receptor beta chains below, sequenced in a study of OX40 agonist ivuxolimab in advanced cancers. Assay: immunoSEQ multiplex PCR; the TCRdb copy retains only in-frame clones and omits some. Found here are fewer than 75,000 clones, 88% of them singletons; the top ten hold 0.67%. The source material was CD4+ or CD8+ T cells sorted from blood, sampled in a trial of the OX40 agonist ivuxolimab. Every receptor here comes from an adult with an advanced solid tumor such as melanoma, head and neck, liver or kidney cancer.

The chain has TRBV6-1 and TRBJ1-2; D is ambiguous. The germline gives CDR1 MNHNS, CDR2 SASEGT. The CDR3 covers 16 residues. The ends were cut back, 3 bases at V and 4 bases at J, with 18 bases in the middle. The CDR3 sequence is CASSDRRTLSGYGYTF. CDR3 nucleotide sequence: TGTGCCAGCAGTGACAGACGGACTCTTAGTGGCTATGGCTACACCTTC.

The V and J genes are TRBV5-6 and TRBJ1-1; 8 bases fit TRBD1. Per germline, CDR1 SGHDT and CDR2 YYEEEE. The V gene end was trimmed by 0 bases and the J gene end by 10 bases; junction bases not matched to a gene: 11. CDR3 length: 15 amino acids. CDR3 DNA: TGTGCCAGCAGCTTGGCAGGGGGCGGAAATACACCAGCTTTCTTT. The encoded protein is CASSLAGGGNTPAFF. The full variable domain, rest sourced from reference TRBV5-6 and TRBJ1-1, is DAGVTQSPTHLIKTRGQQVTLRCSPKSGHDTVSWYQQALGQGPQFIFQYYEEEERQRGNFPDRFSGHQFPNYSSELNVNALLLGDSALYLCASSLAGGGNTPAFFGQGTRLTVV.

About this clone itself: One base away lies a much larger clone, so this may be a sequencing read error. Within the sample, other DNA sequences also encode this same CDR3. The chain employs TRBV5-4 and TRBJ2-5, with D tentatively TRBD1 or TRBD2 (5 bases each). The CDR3 totals 14 residues. Trimming left V 0 bases short and J 2 bases short, with 8 bases between. Germline V lookup: CDR1 SGHNT, CDR2 YYREEE (reference sequence). CDR3 sequence (DNA): TGTGCCAGCAGCTTGGCGGGGACGCAAGAGACCCAGTACTTC. This gives the protein CASSLAGTQETQYF.

CDR3 DNA: TGCAGTGCCCGATGGGATAGAGGCTACACCTTC. The encoded protein is CSARWDRGYTF. V and J are TRBV20-1 and TRBJ1-2, with D unresolved. Germline V gene lookup returns CDR1 DFQATT and CDR2 SNEGSKA (reference sequence). Trimming cost V 6 bases and J 8 bases, with 13 bases left between them. The CDR3 has 11 amino acids.